The present T cell receptor beta chain was sequenced within a study of identical twins. Points from the study as a whole: Twin sharing of out-of-frame TCR alpha was underestimated by models in monozygotic pairs.

TCRdb ran MiXCR on the 5' RACE reads and lists one entry per CDR3 protein. Seen here are 400,000 to 550,000 distinct CDR3 sequences, about 20% observed once, and the top ten hold around 0.9%. This CDR3 contains 14 residues. Germline CDR1 is SEHNR and CDR2 is FQNEAQ (reference sequence). Trimming removed 2 bases from V and 5 bases from J, with 10 bases in between. For this clonotype: Its antigen is not known.

The sample also formed part of further work on T cells expressing NK-cell markers.

This clonotype was sampled from a woman between 18 and 29 years old in good health. Input material: CD4+ T cells sorted from blood. This chain uses TRBV7-9 with TRBJ2-1, with a possible D match to TRBD2 (5 bases). The CDR3: CASSLKGGNNEQFF. CDR3 DNA: TGTGCCAGCAGCTTAAAAGGAGGAAACAATGAGCAGTTCTTC.